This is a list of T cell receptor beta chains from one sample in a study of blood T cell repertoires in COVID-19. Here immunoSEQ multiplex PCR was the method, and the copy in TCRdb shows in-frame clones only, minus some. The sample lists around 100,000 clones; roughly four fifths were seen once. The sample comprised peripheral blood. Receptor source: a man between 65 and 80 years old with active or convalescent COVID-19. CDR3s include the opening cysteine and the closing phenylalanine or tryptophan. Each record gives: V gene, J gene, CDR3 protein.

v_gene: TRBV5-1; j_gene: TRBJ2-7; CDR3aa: CASSLSAQGGTYEQYF
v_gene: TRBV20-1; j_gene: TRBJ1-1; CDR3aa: CSASHPGQGWTEAFF
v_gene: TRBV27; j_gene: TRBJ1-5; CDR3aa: CASSLFYSRPNQPQHF
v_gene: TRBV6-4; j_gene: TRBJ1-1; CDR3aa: CASSPTPGTEAFF
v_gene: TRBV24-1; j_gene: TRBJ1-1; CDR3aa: CATSDRTGGGGTEAFF
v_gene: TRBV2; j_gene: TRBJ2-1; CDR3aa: CASSDVVGQFNEQFF
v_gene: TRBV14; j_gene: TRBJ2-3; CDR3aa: CASSQEGGARRGDTQYF
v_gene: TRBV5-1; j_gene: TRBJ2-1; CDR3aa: CASSPSGDTYNEQFF
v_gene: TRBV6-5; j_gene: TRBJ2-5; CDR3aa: CASRLTGGETQYF
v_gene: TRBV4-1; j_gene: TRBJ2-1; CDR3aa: CASSQERVWNEQFF
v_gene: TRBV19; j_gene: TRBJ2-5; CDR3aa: CASSMSGTVETQYF
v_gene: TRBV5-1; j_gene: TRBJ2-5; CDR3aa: CASSLDYRGWETQYF
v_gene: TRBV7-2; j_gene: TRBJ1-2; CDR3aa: CASSPGHIYGYTF
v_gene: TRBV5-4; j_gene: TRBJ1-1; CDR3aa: CASSLDPRGTEAFF
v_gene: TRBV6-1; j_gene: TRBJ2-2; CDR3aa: CASSEATHTGELFF